A single sample gave rise to the 21 T cell receptor beta chains below, sequenced in a study of immune evolution from preneoplasia to lung adenocarcinoma. Assay used: immunoSEQ multiplex PCR; TCRdb lists only in-frame clones, some missing. This sample yields several thousand clones, of which roughly 80% are seen a single time; about 8% belongs to the top ten. The sample taken for sequencing was FFPE minimally invasive lung adenocarcinoma tissue. The receptors come from a donor older than 65 with lung adenocarcinoma.

The chain carries TRBV28 and TRBJ1-5; D gene ambiguous. The V end was cut by 5 bases, the J end by 10 bases, with 15 bases between. CDR1 and CDR2 (germline): MDHEN, SYDVKM. The CDR3 has 13 residues. The CDR3 loop is CASSPRALSPQHF. The CDR3 region has the DNA TGTGCCAGCAGTCCCCGGGCTTTATCCCCCCAGCATTTT.

The chain is built from TRBV6-1 and TRBJ2-3; possibly TRBD1 or TRBD2 for D (6 bases each). The V and J ends lost 4 bases and 4 bases respectively, with 12 bases between them. Germline-derived CDR1 and CDR2 are MNHNS and SASEGT. This CDR3 is built from 14 residues. The CDR3 is CASSAGAYADTQYF. In nucleotides, the CDR3 is TGTGCCAGCAGTGCGGGGGCATATGCAGATACGCAGTATTTT.

This clone was counted a few times. V is TRBV19 and J is TRBJ2-3, with a weak D call TRBD1 (7 bases). The CDR3 sequence is 14 residues long. V lost 7 bases and J 4 bases, leaving 15 bases between the germline ends. Germline lookup yields CDR1 LNHDA and CDR2 SQIVND (reference sequence). The CDR3 reads CASKGGTESDTQYF. The CDR3 DNA follows: TGTGCCAGTAAGGGCGGGACAGAGTCAGATACGCAGTATTTT.

V gene TRBV5-6 combines with J gene TRBJ1-2, with 8 nucleotides matching TRBD1. Per the germline V gene, CDR1 is SGHDT and CDR2 is YYEEEE. Trimming at V came to 4 bases and at J to 5 bases, leaving 7 bases not matched to a gene. The CDR3 is 14 amino acids. DNA of the CDR3: TGTGCCAGCAGCGCTGACAGGGGCGCGTATGGCTACACCTTC. Amino acid sequence: CASSADRGAYGYTF.

The genes are TRBV4-1 and TRBJ1-2; D not certain. CDR1 is MGHRA and CDR2 is YSYEKL in the germline V gene. Trimming removed 0 bases from V and 5 bases from J, with 19 bases in between. This CDR3 has 17 residues. Here the CDR3 DNA reads TGCGCCAGCAGCCAAGAGTCCGACTACCCAGGCGCATATGGCTACACCTTC. Its translation: CASSQESDYPGAYGYTF.

This clone has just a few counts. The chain couples TRBV6-1 to TRBJ2-4; 10 bases map to TRBD2. The germline CDR1 and CDR2 sequences are MNHNS and SASEGT. CDR3 length equals 15 residues. Unmatched junction bases numbered 4, after V lost 0 bases and J lost 8 bases. Here the CDR3 DNA reads TGTGCCAGCAGTGAAGCCGCTAGCGGGAGAGACATTCAGTACTTC. The encoded protein is CASSEAASGRDIQYF.

This clone was detected once. V and J are TRBV9 and TRBJ2-2; the D is unclear. The CDR3 consists of 13 residues. Germline V gives CDR1 SGDLS, CDR2 YYNGEE. V was cut by 0 bases and J by 5 bases, with 5 bases left in between. CDR3 coding DNA: TGTGCCAGCAGCGTAGAGGAGACCGGGGAGCTGTTTTTT. The encoded protein is CASSVEETGELFF. Together with reference TRBV9 and TRBJ2-2, the CDR3 gives the full variable domain: DSGVTQTPKHLITATGQRVTLRCSPRSGDLSVYWYQQSLDQGLQFLIQYYNGEERAKGNILERFSAQQFPDLHSELNLSSLELGDSALYFCASSVEETGELFFGEGSRLTVL.

In DNA, the CDR3 is TGCAGCGTTGTTGCAGGGAGCTCTGGAAACACCATATATTTT. It encodes CSVVAGSSGNTIYF. The rearrangement uses TRBV29-1 and TRBJ1-3, with a weak D call TRBD1 (5 bases). Germline CDR1 SQVTM, CDR2 ANQGSEA. Trimming took 4 bases from V and 0 from J, leaving 10 bases between them. The length of the CDR3 is 14 residues.

The J gene is TRBJ2-1, the V gene TRBV4-1; possibly TRBD1 for D (6 bases). Germline CDR1 reads MGHRA; CDR2 reads YSYEKL. The CDR3 totals 17 residues. Trimming removed 0 bases from V and 6 bases from J, with 18 bases in between. DNA of the CDR3: TGCGCCAGCAGCCAAGAGGAGGTGGGGGCCCTACGCAATGAGCAGTTCTTC. It yields the protein CASSQEEVGALRNEQFF.

This chain links TRBV4-1 with TRBJ2-3, with 7 bases identical to TRBD2. The V gene's germline CDR1 is MGHRA and CDR2 YSYEKL. The CDR3 loop spans 15 amino acids. The ends lost 4 bases at V and 1 base at J; junction bases unmatched: 5. For the CDR3, the DNA is TGCGCCAGCAGCCGGGGCGGGAGCCGCACAGATACGCAGTATTTT. Its protein is CASSRGGSRTDTQYF.

This clone was observed once. The chain recombines TRBV7-9 with TRBJ2-7, with D perhaps matching TRBD1 (5 bases). V was pared by 1 base and J by 6 bases, with 10 bases between. Per germline, CDR1 SEHNR and CDR2 FQNEAQ (reference sequence). CDR3 length: 13 residues. The CDR3 nucleotides are TGTGCCAGCAGCTTAGTAAGGACATCCGAGCAGTACTTC. It encodes CASSLVRTSEQYF.

This clone has a handful of counts. This chain uses TRBV7-8 with TRBJ1-6; TRBD1 agrees at 9 bases. This CDR3 spans 16 amino acids. CDR1 and CDR2 (germline): SGHVS, FQNEAQ. V dropped 5 bases and J dropped 7; count of bases not matched to a gene: 9. The CDR3 region has the DNA TGTGCCAGCAGCCTAAACGGCGACAGGGGGAATTCACCCCTCCACTTT. Amino acids: CASSLNGDRGNSPLHF.

This clone has just one count. The chain carries TRBV4-1 and TRBJ1-5; TRBD1 is a possible D gene (5 bases). CDR3 length: 17 amino acids. V was clipped by 1 base and J by 1 base, with 14 bases between them. Per the germline V gene, CDR1 is MGHRA and CDR2 is YSYEKL. CDR3 DNA sequence: TGCGCCAGCAGCCAAGGTTGGGGAGGGGAAAGCAATCAGCCCCAGCATTTT. This sequence encodes CASSQGWGGESNQPQHF.

This clone was counted a single time. The chain joins TRBV5-4 to TRBJ1-2; 7 bases fit TRBD1. The CDR3 consists of 15 residues. V gave up 3 bases and J gave up 7 bases; unmatched junction bases: 12. The germline V gene encodes CDR1 SGHNT and CDR2 YYREEE (reference sequence). The CDR3 spells CASSSPGQSVGGYTF. In DNA form, the CDR3 reads TGTGCCAGCAGCTCACCGGGACAGTCAGTAGGTGGCTACACCTTC.

Here the CDR3 reads CASYRPGQGVTEAFF. For the CDR3, the DNA is TGTGCCAGCTACCGACCGGGACAGGGCGTCACTGAAGCTTTCTTT. This chain links TRBV18 with TRBJ1-1, with TRBD1 identical over 9 bases. Trimming removed 7 bases from V and 4 bases from J; junction bases left unmatched: 10. This CDR3 has 15 residues. From germline, CDR1 is KGHSH and CDR2 LQKENI.

This clone occurred a few times. The genes are TRBV4-1 and TRBJ2-3; D unresolved. The V end lost 3 bases, the J end lost 5 bases, and 12 bases lay between the germline ends. The CDR3 covers 14 residues. CDR1 is MGHRA and CDR2 is YSYEKL in the germline V gene. The CDR3 DNA sequence: TGCGCCAGCAGCCAGGGCGGAGTAGGAGATACGCAGTATTTT. Translation gives CASSQGGVGDTQYF.

The table lists this clone with a count of one. The chain links TRBV19 to TRBJ1-5; 7 bases match TRBD1. J gave up 2 bases and V 4 bases, and 8 bases lay outside the gene matches. Germline loops: CDR1 LNHDA, CDR2 SQIVND (reference sequence). The length of the CDR3 is 16 residues. In DNA form, the CDR3 reads TGTGCCAGTAGTACCGGACAGGTTGGGGGCAATCAGCCCCAGCATTTT. Its protein product is CASSTGQVGGNQPQHF.

CDR3 bases: TGTGCCAGCAGCTTAAATCTGGGTTCACCCCTCCACTTT. It codes for CASSLNLGSPLHF. The rearrangement joins TRBV7-3 to TRBJ1-6, with D hard to call. The germline V gene has CDR1 SGHTA and CDR2 FQGTGA. V lost 1 base and J lost 9, with 7 bases in between. The CDR3 runs to 13 residues.

This chain connects TRBV30 to TRBJ2-3; D is perhaps TRBD1 (5 bases). V dropped 1 base and J dropped 2 bases, with 10 bases sitting between them. Germline-derived CDR1 and CDR2 are GTSNPN and SVGIG (reference sequence). CDR3 length equals 14 residues. CDR3: CAWSEGALTDTQYF. DNA for the CDR3: TGTGCCTGGAGTGAAGGGGCCCTCACAGATACGCAGTATTTT.

CDR3 in DNA: TGCGCCAGCAGCTTGGGACAGGGTGGCTACGAGCAGTACTTC. Translated: CASSLGQGGYEQYF. The chain is built from TRBV5-1 and TRBJ2-7; TRBD1 agrees at 7 bases. Germline V gives CDR1 SGHRS, CDR2 YFSETQ. The V segment lost 0 bases and the J segment 3 bases; nucleotides outside the gene matches: 3. The CDR3 loop spans 14 amino acids.

The gene calls are TRBV27 and TRBJ2-1; the D is unclear. CDR3 length: 12 amino acids. The V end lost 5 bases, the J end lost 8 bases, and 10 bases lay between the germline ends. CDR1 is MNHEY and CDR2 is SMNVEV in the germline V gene (reference sequence). CDR3 region: CASSSNSDEQFF. CDR3 bases: TGTGCCAGCAGTAGTAACTCGGATGAGCAGTTCTTC.